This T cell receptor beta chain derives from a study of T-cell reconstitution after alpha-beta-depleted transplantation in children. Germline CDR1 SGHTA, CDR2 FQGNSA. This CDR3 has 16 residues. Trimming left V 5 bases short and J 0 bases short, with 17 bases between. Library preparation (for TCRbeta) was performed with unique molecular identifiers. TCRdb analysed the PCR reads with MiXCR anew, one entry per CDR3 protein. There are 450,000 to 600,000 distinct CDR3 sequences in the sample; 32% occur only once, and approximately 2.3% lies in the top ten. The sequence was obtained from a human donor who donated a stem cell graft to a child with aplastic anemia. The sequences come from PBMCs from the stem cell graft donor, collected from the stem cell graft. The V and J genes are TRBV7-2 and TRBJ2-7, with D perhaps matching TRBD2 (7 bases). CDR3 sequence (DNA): TGTGCCAGCAGCCTATGGGGGGGGCCCAGCTCCTACGAGCAGTACTTC. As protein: CASSLWGGPSSYEQYF.